These 29 T cell receptor beta chains came from one sample sequenced in a study of blood T cell repertoires in COVID-19. Here immunoSEQ multiplex PCR was the method, and the copy in TCRdb shows in-frame clones only, minus some. The sample lists 170,000 or so clones, around 79% seen once, with roughly 28% in the top ten. The source material was peripheral blood. All receptors come from a woman aged 70-85 years with acute or convalescent COVID-19.

The V and J genes are TRBV27 and TRBJ2-1; D is perhaps TRBD1 (5 bases). The V and J ends lost 3 bases and 15 bases respectively, with 15 bases between them. The CDR3 extends over 12 amino acids. Germline V gene sequence: CDR1 MNHEY, CDR2 SMNVEV (reference sequence). The CDR3 is CASSFRGARWFF. DNA of the CDR3: TGTGCCAGCAGTTTTCGTGGGGCCCGGTGGTTCTTC.

The chain uses TRBV5-6 and TRBJ2-1, with 12 bases identical to TRBD2. CDR3 length equals 15 residues. V gave up 2 bases and J gave up 8 bases; unmatched junction bases: 5. The germline CDR1 and CDR2 sequences are SGHDT and YYEEEE. The CDR3, as DNA: TGTGCCAGCAGCTTTACTAGCGGGAGGTTGGATGAGCAGTTCTTC. Translation: CASSFTSGRLDEQFF.

This chain joins TRBV6-4 and TRBJ2-1, with 8 nucleotides matching TRBD2. Germline V gives CDR1 MRHNA, CDR2 SNTAGT. V gave up 8 bases and J gave up 6 bases; unmatched junction bases: 6. The CDR3 extends over 13 amino acids. In DNA, the CDR3 is TGTGCCAGCGGGCGCGGGGGGACCAATGAGCAGTTCTTC. This encodes CASGRGGTNEQFF.

V gene TRBV5-6 combines with J gene TRBJ2-1, with TRBD2 matching 14 bases. V lost 1 base to trimming and J lost 8 bases; unmatched junction nucleotides: 8. CDR1 is SGHDT, CDR2 YYEEEE, per germline. CDR3 length equals 17 residues. The CDR3 DNA reads TGTGCCAGCAGCTTGTGGGAGGGGACTAGCGGGAGCTATGAGCAGTTCTTC. This gives the protein CASSLWEGTSGSYEQFF.

The rearrangement joins TRBV28 to TRBJ2-4; 10 bases fit TRBD2. The CDR3 extends over 18 amino acids. Germline trimming cut 6 bases from V and 1 base from J; bases unmatched to any gene: 12. Germline V gene sequence: CDR1 MDHEN, CDR2 SYDVKM. The DNA for the CDR3 is TGTGCCAGCAGCCGCCTAAACCTAGCGGGAGCGGCCAAAAACATTCAGTACTTC. Its protein is CASSRLNLAGAAKNIQYF. The variable domain in full, with the rest retrieved from reference TRBV28 and TRBJ2-4, is DVKVTQSSRYLVKRTGEKVFLECVQDMDHENMFWYRQDPGLGLRLIYFSYDVKMKEKGDIPEGYSVSREKKERFSLILESASTNQTSMYLCASSRLNLAGAAKNIQYFGAGTRLSVL.

This chain joins TRBV5-4 and TRBJ1-6; TRBD1 aligns across 7 bases. The germline gives CDR1 SGHNT, CDR2 YYREEE (reference sequence). The CDR3 is made up of 15 amino acids. V dropped 3 bases and J dropped 14; count of bases not matched to a gene: 14. The CDR3 DNA reads as TGTGCCAGCAGCTCGCCGGGACAGCGGCCACAAACCCTCCACTTT. It is translated as CASSSPGQRPQTLHF.

The rearrangement links TRBV10-3 to TRBJ1-1; D perhaps matches TRBD1 (6 bases). The CDR3 consists of 14 residues. Deletions cut 4 bases from V and 0 bases from J, with 9 bases between. Germline lookup yields CDR1 ENHRY and CDR2 SYGVKD. Written as DNA, the CDR3 is TGTGCCATCAGTGTAGGGGGTATGAACACTGAAGCTTTCTTT. Protein: CAISVGGMNTEAFF.

V and J are TRBV2 and TRBJ1-5; 8 positions match TRBD1. This CDR3 region has 15 residues. Germline V gene sequence: CDR1 SNHLY, CDR2 FYNNEI. Losses at the gene ends were 6 bases for V and 2 bases for J; bases not matched to a gene: 6. Here the CDR3 DNA reads TGTGCCAGCAGCGGAGACAGGGGCGGCAATCAGCCCCAGCATTTT. Its protein product is CASSGDRGGNQPQHF.

This clone appeared a single time. V and J are TRBV5-6 and TRBJ2-7; TRBD2 aligns across 9 bases. Germline V CDR1 and CDR2: SGHDT, YYEEEE. After removal of 4 bases from V and 7 bases from J, the junction contained 9 bases not matched to a gene. There are 14 residues in the CDR3. The CDR3 sequence: CASSRASGTREQYF. CDR3 nucleotides: TGTGCCAGCAGCCGAGCTAGCGGGACTCGGGAGCAGTACTTC.

This chain connects TRBV2 to TRBJ2-1; 9 positions match TRBD2. The CDR3 runs to 13 residues. The V segment lost 4 bases and the J segment 10 bases; nucleotides outside the gene matches: 5. Germline CDR1 and CDR2: SNHLY and FYNNEI. CDR3 sequence: CASSVGGRAEQFF. In DNA, the CDR3 is TGTGCCAGCAGTGTAGGCGGGAGGGCCGAGCAGTTCTTC. Looking up the rest from reference TRBV2 and TRBJ2-1 gives the full variable domain: EPEVTQTPSHQVTQMGQEVILRCVPISNHLYFYWYRQILGQKVEFLVSFYNNEISEKSEIFDDQFSVERPDGSNFTLKIRSTKLEDSAMYFCASSVGGRAEQFFGPGTRLTVL.

V usage is TRBV2 and J usage is TRBJ1-1; D remains unclear. V lost 4 bases and J lost 6, with 12 bases in between. Germline CDR1 reads SNHLY; CDR2 reads FYNNEI. This CDR3 is built from 13 residues. The CDR3 loop reads CASSVFGQAEAFF. The CDR3, as DNA: TGTGCCAGCAGTGTCTTTGGGCAGGCTGAAGCTTTCTTT.

The chain uses TRBV30 and TRBJ1-2; no definite D call. The CDR3 length is 13 residues. CDR1 GTSNPN and CDR2 SVGIG come from the germline V gene (reference sequence). Deletions cut 1 base from V and 7 bases from J, with 13 bases between. The CDR3 sequence: CAWSAREGGGYTF. For the CDR3, the DNA is TGTGCCTGGAGTGCACGGGAGGGCGGTGGCTACACCTTC.

V gene TRBV11-1 combines with J gene TRBJ1-1, with D possibly matching TRBD1 (6 bases). With 3 bases removed from V and 5 bases from J, the gap between germline ends came to 10 bases. There are 13 residues in the CDR3. Germline CDR1 is SGHAT and CDR2 is FQDESV (reference sequence). This chain's CDR3 is CASSLYRETEAFF. As DNA, the CDR3 is TGTGCCAGCAGCTTGTACAGGGAAACTGAAGCTTTCTTT.

This rearrangement joins TRBV2 to TRBJ2-3, with TRBD2 matching 10 bases. Germline V gene sequence: CDR1 SNHLY, CDR2 FYNNEI. The length of the CDR3 is 15 residues. V dropped 8 bases and J dropped 2; count of bases not matched to a gene: 7. CDR3 sequence: CASRSGLAVTDTQYF. Written as DNA, the CDR3 is TGTGCCAGCCGTTCAGGACTAGCGGTCACAGATACGCAGTATTTT.

In this sample, this clone turned up a few times. This chain uses TRBV6-5 with TRBJ1-2; D call uncertain. This CDR3 is built from 15 residues. In germline, CDR1 is MNHEY, CDR2 SVGAGI. V lost 1 base to trimming and J lost 4 bases, with 13 bases between them. In DNA, the CDR3 is TGTGCCAGCAGTTACTTACCTCGGGGTTCCTATGGCTACACCTTC. It codes for CASSYLPRGSYGYTF.

The rearrangement uses TRBV30 and TRBJ2-5; possibly TRBD1 for D (5 bases). Germline values: CDR1 GTSNPN, CDR2 SVGIG (reference sequence). The CDR3 is 13 amino acids. Trimming left V 0 bases short and J 4 bases short, with 9 bases between. The chain's CDR3 is CAWSVGQGETQYF. The CDR3 coding sequence is TGTGCCTGGAGTGTAGGGCAGGGAGAGACCCAGTACTTC.

Here the CDR3 DNA reads TGCGCCAGCAGATTACGTTTTGGGGACAGATCCGATATGAACACTGAAGCTTTCTTT. Translation gives CASRLRFGDRSDMNTEAFF. This sequence joins TRBV5-1 and TRBJ1-1; TRBD1 matches at 7 bases. The CDR3 is made up of 19 amino acids. Trimming removed 5 bases from V and 0 bases from J; junction bases left unmatched: 19. The germline gives CDR1 SGHRS, CDR2 YFSETQ. Together with reference TRBV5-1 and TRBJ1-1, the CDR3 gives the full variable domain: KAGVTQTPRYLIKTRGQQVTLSCSPISGHRSVSWYQQTPGQGLQFLFEYFSETQRNKGNFPGRFSGRQFSNSRSEMNVSTLELGDSALYLCASRLRFGDRSDMNTEAFFGQGTRLTVV.

The J gene is TRBJ2-4, the V gene TRBV4-1; 13 nucleotides match TRBD2. Germline V gives CDR1 MGHRA, CDR2 YSYEKL. The CDR3 is 21 residues long. V lost 3 bases to trimming and J lost 2 bases; unmatched junction nucleotides: 16. The CDR3 nucleotides read TGCGCCAGCAGCCATATTAGTTTACGGACTAGCGGGAGATGGTCCAAAAACATTCAGTACTTC. This translates into CASSHISLRTSGRWSKNIQYF.

This chain connects TRBV18 to TRBJ1-4; 10 bases match TRBD1. Germline CDR1 is KGHSH and CDR2 is LQKENI. The V segment lost 6 bases and the J segment 15 bases; nucleotides outside the gene matches: 10. This CDR3 comprises 13 residues. This CDR3 is CASSLDRGAAVFF. Here the CDR3 DNA reads TGTGCCAGCTCGCTGGACAGGGGGGCTGCGGTGTTTTTT.

The chain is built from TRBV2 and TRBJ2-6; TRBD1 matches at 9 bases. This CDR3 has 17 residues. Per the germline V gene, CDR1 is SNHLY and CDR2 is FYNNEI. The V segment lost 5 bases and the J segment 4 bases; nucleotides outside the gene matches: 9. In DNA, the CDR3 is TGTGCCAGCAGTAGGGACAGGGTCATGGAAGGGGCCAACGTCCTGACTTTC. This gives the protein CASSRDRVMEGANVLTF.

The chain has TRBV27 and TRBJ2-7; tentatively, D is TRBD1 (5 bases). The CDR3 runs to 13 residues. CDR1 and CDR2 from the germline V gene are MNHEY and SMNVEV (reference sequence). Trimming shortened V by 5 bases and J by 3 bases, and 11 bases separated the two germline ends. The CDR3 reads CASSPQVNYEQYF. Here the CDR3 DNA reads TGTGCCAGCAGTCCACAGGTGAACTACGAGCAGTACTTC.

The gene calls are TRBV7-8 and TRBJ2-7, with 11 bases matching TRBD1. Germline CDR1 and CDR2: SGHVS and FQNEAQ. V lost 4 bases, J lost 2 bases, and 4 bases stayed unmatched. The CDR3 has 15 amino acids. DNA of the CDR3: TGTGCCAGCAGCTCGGGACAGGGGGAAACCTACGAGCAGTACTTC. Encoded protein: CASSSGQGETYEQYF. The full variable domain, completed using reference TRBV7-8 and TRBJ2-7, is GAGVSQSPRYKVAKRGQDVALRCDPISGHVSLFWYQQALGQGPEFLTYFQNEAQLDKSGLPSDRFFAERPEGSVSTLKIQRTQQEDSAVYLCASSSGQGETYEQYFGPGTRLTVT.

The rearrangement uses TRBV29-1 and TRBJ2-1, with 8 positions matching TRBD1. Per germline, CDR1 SQVTM and CDR2 ANQGSEA. This CDR3 has 13 amino acids. V was clipped by 7 bases and J by 5 bases; unmatched bases: 7. As DNA, the CDR3 is TGCAGCGGGCAGGGGGCTTCAGACAATGAGCAGTTCTTC. Its translation: CSGQGASDNEQFF.

CDR3 in amino acids: CASSWRRNNEKLFF. CDR3 bases: TGTGCCAGCAGTTGGCGGCGGAATAATGAAAAACTGTTTTTT. V and J are TRBV6-9 and TRBJ1-4, with D hard to call. V lost 4 bases, J lost 4 bases, and 10 bases lay in between. This CDR3 region has 14 residues. Germline-derived CDR1 and CDR2 are MNHGY and SVAAGI.

The CDR3: CASSKTLGQGFHEQYF. The CDR3 DNA reads as TGTGCCAGTAGTAAAACCCTCGGACAGGGGTTCCACGAGCAGTACTTC. This chain connects TRBV19 to TRBJ2-7; TRBD1 agrees at 9 bases. The CDR3 extends over 16 amino acids. Trimming cost V 4 bases and J 5 bases; bases outside gene matches: 12. Germline lookup yields CDR1 LNHDA and CDR2 SQIVND (reference sequence).

This clone was recorded once. The chain joins TRBV7-2 to TRBJ2-2; D may be TRBD2 (6 bases). Trimming removed 3 bases from V and 7 bases from J, with 18 bases in between. Germline-derived CDR1 and CDR2 are SGHTA and FQGNSA. The CDR3 totals 16 residues. DNA for the CDR3: TGTGCCAGCAGCTTCCGAGCGGGTGCTACTTTCGGGGAGCTGTTTTTT. Translating gives CASSFRAGATFGELFF.

This chain joins TRBV19 and TRBJ1-6; D is ambiguous. From germline, CDR1 is LNHDA and CDR2 SQIVND (reference sequence). The V end was cut by 8 bases, the J end by 9 bases, with 14 bases between. The CDR3 spans 13 residues. The CDR3, as DNA: TGTGCCAGTCGAGAGGTTCGGAGTTCACCCCTCCACTTT. It translates to CASREVRSSPLHF.

The V gene is TRBV18, the J gene TRBJ1-1; possibly TRBD1 for D (6 bases). The CDR3 runs 19 residues. Germline V gives CDR1 KGHSH, CDR2 LQKENI. V lost 2 bases and J 1 base, leaving 23 bases between the germline ends. The DNA of the CDR3 is TGTGCCAGCTCACCATCACAGGGTGTGGTAATGAGTCCGAACACTGAAGCTTTCTTT. This sequence encodes CASSPSQGVVMSPNTEAFF.

The chain joins TRBV4-1 to TRBJ2-7, with TRBD1 as a possible D gene (5 bases). Germline-derived CDR1 and CDR2 are MGHRA and YSYEKL. The CDR3 consists of 18 residues. Trimming shortened V by 1 base and J by 2 bases, and 21 bases separated the two germline ends. CDR3 sequence: CASSQGSLLSNRTYEQYF. The CDR3 DNA is TGCGCCAGCAGCCAAGGGAGCTTGCTGTCTAACAGGACCTACGAGCAGTACTTC.